The T cell receptor beta chain under discussion was sequenced for a study of T cell responses to AZD1222 COVID-19 vaccine. Germline lookup yields CDR1 SGHTA and CDR2 FQGNSA. CDR3 length equals 15 residues. Trimming removed 0 bases from V and 3 bases from J, with 12 bases in between. Assay used: immunoSEQ multiplex PCR; TCRdb lists only in-frame clones, some missing. The sample yields 160,000 or so clones, roughly 90% seen once. V is TRBV7-2 and J is TRBJ2-7, with D uncertain. Material: peripheral blood, obtained 28 days after the second AZD1222 dose. The TCR originated in an adult who received the AZD1222 COVID-19 vaccine. The CDR3 DNA is TGTGCCAGCAGCTTAGCCCCCGGTGGAATCTACGAGCAGTACTTC. It is translated as CASSLAPGGIYEQYF.